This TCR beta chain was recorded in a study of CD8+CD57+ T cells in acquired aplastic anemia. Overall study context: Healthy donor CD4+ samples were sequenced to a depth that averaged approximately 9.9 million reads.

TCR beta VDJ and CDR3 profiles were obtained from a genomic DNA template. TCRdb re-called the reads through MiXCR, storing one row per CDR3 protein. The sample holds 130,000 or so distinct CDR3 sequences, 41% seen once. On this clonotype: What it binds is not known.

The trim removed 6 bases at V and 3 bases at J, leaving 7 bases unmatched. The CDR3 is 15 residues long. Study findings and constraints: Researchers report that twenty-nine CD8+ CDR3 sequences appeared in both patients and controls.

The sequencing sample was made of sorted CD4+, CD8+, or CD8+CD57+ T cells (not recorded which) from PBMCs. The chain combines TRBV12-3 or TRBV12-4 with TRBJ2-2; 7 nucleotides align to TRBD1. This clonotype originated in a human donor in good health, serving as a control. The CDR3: CASSTGTDYTGELFF. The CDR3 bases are TGTGCCAGCAGCACCGGGACAGACTACACCGGGGAGCTGTTTTTT.